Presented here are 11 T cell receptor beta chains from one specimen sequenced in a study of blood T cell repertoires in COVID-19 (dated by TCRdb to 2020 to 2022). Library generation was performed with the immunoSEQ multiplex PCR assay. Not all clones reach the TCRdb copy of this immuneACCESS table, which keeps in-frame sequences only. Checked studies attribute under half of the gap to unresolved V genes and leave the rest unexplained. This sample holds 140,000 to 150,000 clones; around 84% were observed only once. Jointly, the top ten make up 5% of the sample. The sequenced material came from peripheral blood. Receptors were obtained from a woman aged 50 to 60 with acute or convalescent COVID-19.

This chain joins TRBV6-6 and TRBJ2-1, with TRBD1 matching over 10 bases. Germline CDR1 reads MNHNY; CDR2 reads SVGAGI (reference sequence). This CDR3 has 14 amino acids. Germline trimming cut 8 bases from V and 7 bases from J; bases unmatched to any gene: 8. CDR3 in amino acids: CASDRTGGRNEQFF. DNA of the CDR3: TGTGCCAGCGACAGGACAGGGGGTAGGAATGAGCAGTTCTTC.

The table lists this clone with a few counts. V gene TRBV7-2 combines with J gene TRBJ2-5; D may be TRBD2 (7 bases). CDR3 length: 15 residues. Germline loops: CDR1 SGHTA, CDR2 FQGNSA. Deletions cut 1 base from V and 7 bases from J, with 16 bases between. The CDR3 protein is CASSLGGGVSGTQYF. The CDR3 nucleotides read TGTGCCAGCAGCTTAGGAGGGGGGGTCAGTGGGACCCAGTACTTC.

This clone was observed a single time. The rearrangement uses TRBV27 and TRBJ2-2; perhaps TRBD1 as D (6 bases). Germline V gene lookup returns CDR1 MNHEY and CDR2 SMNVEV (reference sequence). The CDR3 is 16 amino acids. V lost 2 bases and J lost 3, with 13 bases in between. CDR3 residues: CASSLVRAGDTGELFF. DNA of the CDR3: TGTGCCAGCAGTTTAGTGCGGGCAGGGGACACCGGGGAGCTGTTTTTT.

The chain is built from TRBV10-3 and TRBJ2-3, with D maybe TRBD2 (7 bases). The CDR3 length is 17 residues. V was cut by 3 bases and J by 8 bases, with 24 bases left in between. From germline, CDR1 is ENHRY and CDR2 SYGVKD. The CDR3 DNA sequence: TGTGCCATCAGTGACGGGGATCGGGGGGCAATAGGTGGTACGCAGTATTTT. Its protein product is CAISDGDRGAIGGTQYF.

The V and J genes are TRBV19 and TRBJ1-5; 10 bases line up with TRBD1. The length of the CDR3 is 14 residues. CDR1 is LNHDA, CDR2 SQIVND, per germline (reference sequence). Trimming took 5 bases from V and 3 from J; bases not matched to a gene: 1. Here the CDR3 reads CASSGTGANQPQHF. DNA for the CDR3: TGTGCCAGTAGTGGGACAGGGGCCAATCAGCCCCAGCATTTT.

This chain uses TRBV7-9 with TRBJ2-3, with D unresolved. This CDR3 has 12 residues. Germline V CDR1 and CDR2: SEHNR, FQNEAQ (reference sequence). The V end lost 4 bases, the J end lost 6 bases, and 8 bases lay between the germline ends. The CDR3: CASSSAPDTQYF. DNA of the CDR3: TGTGCCAGCAGCTCAGCCCCGGATACGCAGTATTTT.

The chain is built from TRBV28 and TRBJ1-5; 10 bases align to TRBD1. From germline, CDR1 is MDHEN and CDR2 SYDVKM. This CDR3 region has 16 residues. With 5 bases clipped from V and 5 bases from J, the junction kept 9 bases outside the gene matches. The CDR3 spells CASSITRTGGDQPQHF. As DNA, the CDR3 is TGTGCCAGCAGTATAACCCGGACAGGGGGTGATCAGCCCCAGCATTTT.

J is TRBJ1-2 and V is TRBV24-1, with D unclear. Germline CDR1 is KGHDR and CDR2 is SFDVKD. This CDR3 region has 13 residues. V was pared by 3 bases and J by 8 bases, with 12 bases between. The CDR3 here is CATSDRDFRGYTF. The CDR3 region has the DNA TGTGCCACCAGTGATCGGGATTTTAGGGGCTACACCTTC.

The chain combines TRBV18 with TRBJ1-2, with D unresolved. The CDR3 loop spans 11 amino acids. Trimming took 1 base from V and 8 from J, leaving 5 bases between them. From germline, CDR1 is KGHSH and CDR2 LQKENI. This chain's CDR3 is CASSPREGYTF. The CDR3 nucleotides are TGTGCCAGCTCACCACGGGAGGGCTACACCTTC.

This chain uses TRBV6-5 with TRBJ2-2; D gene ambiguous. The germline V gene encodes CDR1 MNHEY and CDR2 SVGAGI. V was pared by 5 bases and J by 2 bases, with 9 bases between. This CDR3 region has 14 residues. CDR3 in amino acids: CASSRLGNTGELFF. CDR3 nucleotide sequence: TGTGCCAGCAGTCGCCTAGGCAACACCGGGGAGCTGTTTTTT.

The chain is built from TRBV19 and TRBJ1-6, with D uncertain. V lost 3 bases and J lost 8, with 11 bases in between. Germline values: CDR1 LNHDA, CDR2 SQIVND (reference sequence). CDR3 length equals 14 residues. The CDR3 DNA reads TGTGCCAGTAGTATCGTGGAACGGGATTCACCCCTCCACTTT. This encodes CASSIVERDSPLHF.